Given below is one T cell receptor (beta chain) in context. What it binds is not known. The entry originates in a study of cytomegalovirus exposure and HLA in healthy donors. Study outcomes and limitations: Common viral pathogens seemed, in a later analysis, to connect with several of the most significant clusters. There were some public TCRs occurring in many donors, but most TCR sequences were rare. A few chains tied to CMV proved CMV antigen-specific in vitro.

The CDR3 spans 15 residues. CDR1 and CDR2 (germline): LGHNA, YSLEER. V lost 3 bases to trimming and J lost 4 bases, with 13 bases between them. Vbeta (60) and Jbeta (13) primers were used in the PCR. TCRdb's table, derived via immunoSEQ multiplex PCR, lists solely in-frame clones and lacks some. The table has some 150,000 clones, 70% to 90% seen once. The chain links TRBV4-3 to TRBJ2-1, with D possibly being TRBD1 (5 bases). The sample taken for sequencing was PBMCs. This receptor was taken from a man aged 40-55 years in good health and CMV-seronegative. Here the CDR3 reads CASSQSLRQYNEQFF. The CDR3 nucleotides read TGCGCCAGCAGCCAGTCCCTGCGACAGTACAATGAGCAGTTCTTC.